This TCR beta chain derives from a study of blood T cell repertoires in COVID-19. On the study more broadly: PBMCs, B-cell-depleted T cells, or T cells provided the cDNA or gDNA that made up the material.

The CDR3 covers 18 residues. Germline V CDR1 and CDR2: LNHDA, SQIVND (reference sequence). The V segment lost 11 bases and the J segment 0 bases; nucleotides outside the gene matches: 16. Everyone who took part was roughly 18 to 89 years old, and they came from about two dozen US areas. In the original processing: Reference gene primers were amplified, and this amplification served to estimate nucleated cell counts. Here immunoSEQ multiplex PCR was the method, and the copy in TCRdb shows in-frame clones only, minus some. V, J and clone size are those of that table, while D and trimming were read from the DNA. The profile covers about 210,000 clones, with 80% appearing a single time and around 4% taken by the ten largest.

The source is a man aged 25-45 years with acute COVID-19. The chain carries TRBV19 and TRBJ1-5, with TRBD1 identical over 10 bases. Sequenced: PBMCs or T cells enriched from blood (not recorded which). CDR3 sequence: CASSGTGEWPYSNQPQHF. The CDR3 DNA reads as TGTGCCTCCTCAGGGACAGGGGAGTGGCCTTATAGCAATCAGCCCCAGCATTTT.